The entry that follows covers one T cell receptor beta chain sequence. This sample stems from a study of identifying expanded T cells in peripheral blood. CDR3 length equals 14 residues. In germline, CDR1 is SGHTA, CDR2 FQGTGA. The V end lost 5 bases, the J end lost 2 bases, and 11 bases lay between the germline ends. Profiled with immunoSEQ multiplex PCR; TCRdb holds only in-frame clones, not every one. The table records more than 45,000 clones, roughly nine tenths of them present only once. The J gene is TRBJ2-3, the V gene TRBV7-3; D gene unclear. The material sequenced was blood. This sequence was found in a person between 18 and 75 years old in good health. CDR3 loop: CASSNHRNTDTQYF. The CDR3 DNA follows: TGTGCCAGCAGCAACCATCGAAACACAGATACGCAGTATTTT.